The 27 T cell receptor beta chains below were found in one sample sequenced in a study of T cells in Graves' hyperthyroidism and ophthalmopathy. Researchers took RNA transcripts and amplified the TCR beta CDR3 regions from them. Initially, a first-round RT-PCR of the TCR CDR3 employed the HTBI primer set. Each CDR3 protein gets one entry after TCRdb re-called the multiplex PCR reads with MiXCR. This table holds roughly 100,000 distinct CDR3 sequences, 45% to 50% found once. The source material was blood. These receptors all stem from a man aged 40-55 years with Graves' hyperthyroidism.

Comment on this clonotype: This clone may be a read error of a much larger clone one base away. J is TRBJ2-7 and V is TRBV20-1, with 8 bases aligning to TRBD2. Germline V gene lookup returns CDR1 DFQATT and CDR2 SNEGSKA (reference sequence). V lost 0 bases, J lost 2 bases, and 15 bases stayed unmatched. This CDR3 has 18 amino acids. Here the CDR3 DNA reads TGCAGTGCTAGAGATCCGAGGCTAGCGGGTGCTGCAGCCTACGAGCAGTACTTC. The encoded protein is CSARDPRLAGAAAYEQYF.

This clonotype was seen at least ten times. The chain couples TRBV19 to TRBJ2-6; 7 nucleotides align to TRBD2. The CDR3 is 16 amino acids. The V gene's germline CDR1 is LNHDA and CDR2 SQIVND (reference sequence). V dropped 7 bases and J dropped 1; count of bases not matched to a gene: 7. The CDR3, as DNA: TGTGCCAGTACGGCGGGGGAATTATCTGGGGCCAACGTCCTGACTTTC. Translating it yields CASTAGELSGANVLTF.

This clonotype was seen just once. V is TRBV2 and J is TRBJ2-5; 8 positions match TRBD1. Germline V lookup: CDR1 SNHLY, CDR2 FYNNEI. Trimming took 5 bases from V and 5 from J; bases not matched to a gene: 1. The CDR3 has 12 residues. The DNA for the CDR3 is TGTGCCAGCAGTCGGGACAGGGAGACCCAGTACTTC. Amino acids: CASSRDRETQYF.

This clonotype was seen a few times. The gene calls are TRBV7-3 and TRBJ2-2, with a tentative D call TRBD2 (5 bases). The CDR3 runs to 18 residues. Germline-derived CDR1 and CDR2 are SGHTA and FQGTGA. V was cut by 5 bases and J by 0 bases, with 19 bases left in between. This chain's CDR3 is CASSPPRGGGANTGELFF. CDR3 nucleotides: TGTGCCAGCAGCCCCCCCCGGGGTGGCGGAGCGAACACCGGGGAGCTGTTTTTT.

The CDR3 loop is CASSQRLGTSYEQYF. The DNA of the CDR3 is TGTGCCAGCAGCCAACGCCTAGGGACTAGCTACGAGCAGTACTTC. The chain links TRBV7-9 to TRBJ2-7; 8 bases are shared with TRBD2. The length of the CDR3 is 15 residues. J gave up 3 bases and V 5 bases, and 9 bases lay outside the gene matches. Germline CDR1 and CDR2: SEHNR and FQNEAQ (reference sequence).

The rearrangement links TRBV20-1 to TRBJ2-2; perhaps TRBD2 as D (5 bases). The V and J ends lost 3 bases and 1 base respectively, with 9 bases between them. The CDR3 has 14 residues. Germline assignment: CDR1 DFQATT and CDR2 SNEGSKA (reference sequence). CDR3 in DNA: TGCAGTGCTAGGAGGGCAGTGAACACCGGGGAGCTGTTTTTT. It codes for CSARRAVNTGELFF.

The CDR3 bases are TGTGCCACCAGCAGAGATGCGACAGGGGGTGATCAGCCCCAGCATTTT. The encoded protein is CATSRDATGGDQPQHF. J is TRBJ1-5 and V is TRBV15; 9 bases fit TRBD1. The V gene's germline CDR1 is LNHNV and CDR2 YYDKDF (reference sequence). The CDR3 covers 16 residues. Unmatched junction bases numbered 5, after V lost 0 bases and J lost 5 bases.

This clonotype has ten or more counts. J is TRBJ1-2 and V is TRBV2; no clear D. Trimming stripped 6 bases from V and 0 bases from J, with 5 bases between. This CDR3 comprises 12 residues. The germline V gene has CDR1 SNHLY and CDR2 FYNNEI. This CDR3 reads CASRLTNYGYTF. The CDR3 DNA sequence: TGTGCCAGCAGACTGACTAACTATGGCTACACCTTC.

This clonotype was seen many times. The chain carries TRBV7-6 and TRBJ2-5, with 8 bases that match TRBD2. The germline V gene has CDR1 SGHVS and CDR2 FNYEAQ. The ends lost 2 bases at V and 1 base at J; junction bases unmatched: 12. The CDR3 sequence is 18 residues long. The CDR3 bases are TGTGCCAGCAGCTTAACCGGGACTAGGATGGGGATCCAAGAGACCCAGTACTTC. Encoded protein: CASSLTGTRMGIQETQYF.

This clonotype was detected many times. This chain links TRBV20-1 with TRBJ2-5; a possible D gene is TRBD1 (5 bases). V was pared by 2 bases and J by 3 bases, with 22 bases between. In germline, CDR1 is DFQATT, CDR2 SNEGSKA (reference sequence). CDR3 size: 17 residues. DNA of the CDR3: TGCAGTGCTAGAAGAATAGACAGCCCCGATTGGGAAGAGACCCAGTACTTC. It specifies CSARRIDSPDWEETQYF.

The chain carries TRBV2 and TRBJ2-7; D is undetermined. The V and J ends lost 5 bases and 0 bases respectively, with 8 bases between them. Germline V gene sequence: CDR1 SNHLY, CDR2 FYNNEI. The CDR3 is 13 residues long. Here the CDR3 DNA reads TGTGCCAGCAGTTCAGACTTCTCCTACGAGCAGTACTTC. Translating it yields CASSSDFSYEQYF.

The chain's CDR3 is CASSRVYSGRAGELFF. The CDR3 DNA is TGTGCCAGCAGTCGTGTGTATAGCGGGAGAGCCGGGGAGCTGTTTTTT. The V gene is TRBV7-3, the J gene TRBJ2-2; 9 nucleotides agree with TRBD2. CDR1 is SGHTA and CDR2 is FQGTGA in the germline V gene. V shed 6 bases and J 6 bases; nucleotides not matched to a gene: 11. The CDR3 runs to 16 residues.

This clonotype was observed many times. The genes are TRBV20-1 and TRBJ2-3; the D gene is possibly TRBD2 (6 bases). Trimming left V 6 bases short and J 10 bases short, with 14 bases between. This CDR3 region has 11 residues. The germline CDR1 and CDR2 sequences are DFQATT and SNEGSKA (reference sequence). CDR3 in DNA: TGCAGTGCCCGGGACTCCGGGGCGCAGTATTTT. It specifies CSARDSGAQYF.

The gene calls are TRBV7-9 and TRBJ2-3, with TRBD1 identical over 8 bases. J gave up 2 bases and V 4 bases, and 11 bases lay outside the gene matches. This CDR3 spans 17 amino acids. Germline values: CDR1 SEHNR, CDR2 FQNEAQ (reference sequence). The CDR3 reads CASSSRTGLMNTDTQYF. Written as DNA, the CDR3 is TGTGCCAGCAGCTCACGGACAGGGCTGATGAACACAGATACGCAGTATTTT.

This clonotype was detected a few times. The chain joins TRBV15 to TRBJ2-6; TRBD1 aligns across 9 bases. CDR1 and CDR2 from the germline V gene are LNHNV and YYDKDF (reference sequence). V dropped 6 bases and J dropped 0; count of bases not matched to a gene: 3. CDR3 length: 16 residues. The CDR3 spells CATSTGQGSGANVLTF. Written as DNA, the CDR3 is TGTGCCACCAGTACGGGACAGGGCTCTGGGGCCAACGTCCTGACTTTC.

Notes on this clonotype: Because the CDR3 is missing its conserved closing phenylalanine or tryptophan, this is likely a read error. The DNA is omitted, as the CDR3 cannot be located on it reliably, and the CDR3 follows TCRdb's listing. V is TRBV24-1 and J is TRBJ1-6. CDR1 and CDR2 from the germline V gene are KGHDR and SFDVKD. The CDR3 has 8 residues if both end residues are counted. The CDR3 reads CATNWGTS.

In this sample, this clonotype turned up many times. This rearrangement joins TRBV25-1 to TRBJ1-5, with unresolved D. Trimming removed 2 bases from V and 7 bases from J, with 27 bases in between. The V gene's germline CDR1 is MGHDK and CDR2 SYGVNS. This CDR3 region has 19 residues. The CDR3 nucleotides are TGTGCCAGCAGTGAAAGCCTGGCCCAGCCAGCCTCGGGAGGACAGCCCCAGCATTTT. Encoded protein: CASSESLAQPASGGQPQHF.

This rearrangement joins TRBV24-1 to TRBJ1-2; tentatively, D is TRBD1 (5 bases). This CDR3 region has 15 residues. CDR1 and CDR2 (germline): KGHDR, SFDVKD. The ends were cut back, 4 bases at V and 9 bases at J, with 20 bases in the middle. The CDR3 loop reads CATSDAGTVLSSYTF. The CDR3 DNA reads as TGTGCCACCAGTGACGCGGGGACGGTTCTCTCGAGCTACACCTTC.

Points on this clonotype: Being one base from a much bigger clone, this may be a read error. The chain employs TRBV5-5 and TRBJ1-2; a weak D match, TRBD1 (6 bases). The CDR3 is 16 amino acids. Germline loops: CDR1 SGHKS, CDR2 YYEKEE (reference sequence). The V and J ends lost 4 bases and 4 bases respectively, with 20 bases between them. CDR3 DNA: TGTGCCAGCAGCCTCACGGGTCAGGGGATAATCTATGGCTACACCTTC. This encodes CASSLTGQGIIYGYTF.

CDR3 sequence: CSATGTSGNANTGELFF. CDR3 DNA sequence: TGCAGTGCTACCGGGACTAGCGGGAACGCGAACACCGGGGAGCTGTTTTTT. The J gene is TRBJ2-2, the V gene TRBV20-1; TRBD2 aligns across 13 bases. CDR3 size: 17 residues. Germline lookup yields CDR1 DFQATT and CDR2 SNEGSKA (reference sequence). With V trimmed by 4 bases and J by 0 bases, 5 bases remained unmatched.

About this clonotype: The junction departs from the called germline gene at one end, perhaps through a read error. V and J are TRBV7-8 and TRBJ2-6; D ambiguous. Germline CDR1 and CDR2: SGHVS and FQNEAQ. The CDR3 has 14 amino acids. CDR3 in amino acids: CPSSQGAGANVLTF. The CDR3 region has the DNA TGTCCCAGCAGCCAAGGCGCTGGGGCCAACGTCCTGACTTTC.

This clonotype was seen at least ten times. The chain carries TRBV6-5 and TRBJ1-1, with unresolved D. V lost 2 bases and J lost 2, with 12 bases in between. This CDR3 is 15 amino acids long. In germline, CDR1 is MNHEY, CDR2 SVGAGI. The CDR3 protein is CASSYGVSHNTEAFF. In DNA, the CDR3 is TGTGCCAGCAGTTACGGTGTGAGCCATAACACTGAAGCTTTCTTT.

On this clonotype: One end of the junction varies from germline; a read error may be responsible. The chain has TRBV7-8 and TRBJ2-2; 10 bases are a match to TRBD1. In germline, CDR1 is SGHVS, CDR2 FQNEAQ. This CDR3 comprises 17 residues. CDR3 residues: CASSPAPRTGGTGELFF. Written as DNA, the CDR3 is TGCGCCAGCAGCCCCGCCCCCCGGACAGGGGGCACCGGGGAGCTGTTTTTT. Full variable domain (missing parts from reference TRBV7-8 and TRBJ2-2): GAGVSQSPRYKVAKRGQDVALRCDPISGHVSLFWYQQALGQGPEFLTYFQNEAQLDKSGLPSDRFFAERPEGSVSTLKIQRTQQEDSAVYLCASSPAPRTGGTGELFFGEGSRLTVL.

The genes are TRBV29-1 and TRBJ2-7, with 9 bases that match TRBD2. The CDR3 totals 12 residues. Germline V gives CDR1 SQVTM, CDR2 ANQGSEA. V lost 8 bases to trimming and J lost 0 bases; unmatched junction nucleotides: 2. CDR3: CSLAGSSYEQYF. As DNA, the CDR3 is TGCAGCCTAGCGGGGAGCTCCTACGAGCAGTACTTC.

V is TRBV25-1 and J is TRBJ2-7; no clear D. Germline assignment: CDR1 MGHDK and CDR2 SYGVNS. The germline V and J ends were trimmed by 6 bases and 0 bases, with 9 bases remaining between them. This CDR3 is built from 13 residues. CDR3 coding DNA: TGTGCCAGCAGAGAACAGTCCTCCTACGAGCAGTACTTC. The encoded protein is CASREQSSYEQYF.

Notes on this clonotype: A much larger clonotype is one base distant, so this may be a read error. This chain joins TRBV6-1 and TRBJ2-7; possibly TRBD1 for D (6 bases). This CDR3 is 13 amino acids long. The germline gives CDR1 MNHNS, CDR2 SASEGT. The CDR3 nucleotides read TGTGCCAGCGGTGAAAAGAGGACAGTAAAGCAGTACTTC. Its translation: CASGEKRTVKQYF.

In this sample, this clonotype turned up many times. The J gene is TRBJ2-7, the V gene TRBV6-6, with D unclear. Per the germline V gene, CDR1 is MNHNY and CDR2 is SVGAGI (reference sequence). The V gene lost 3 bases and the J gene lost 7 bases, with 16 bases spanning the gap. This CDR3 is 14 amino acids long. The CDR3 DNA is TGTGCCAGCAGTTATGATCACGGTGCGAGGGAGCAGTACTTC. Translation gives CASSYDHGAREQYF.